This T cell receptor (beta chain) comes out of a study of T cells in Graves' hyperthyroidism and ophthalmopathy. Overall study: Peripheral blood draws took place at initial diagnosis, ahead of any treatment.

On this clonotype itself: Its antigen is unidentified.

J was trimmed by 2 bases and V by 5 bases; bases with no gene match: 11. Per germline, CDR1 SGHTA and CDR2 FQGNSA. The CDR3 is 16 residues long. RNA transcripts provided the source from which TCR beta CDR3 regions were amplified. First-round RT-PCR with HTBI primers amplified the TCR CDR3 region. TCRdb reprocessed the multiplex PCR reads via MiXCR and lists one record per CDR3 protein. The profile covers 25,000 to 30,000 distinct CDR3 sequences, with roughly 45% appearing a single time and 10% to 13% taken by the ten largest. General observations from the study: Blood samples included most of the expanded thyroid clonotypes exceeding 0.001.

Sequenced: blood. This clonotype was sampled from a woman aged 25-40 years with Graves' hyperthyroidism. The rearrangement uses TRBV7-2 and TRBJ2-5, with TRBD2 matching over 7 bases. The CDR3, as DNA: TGTGCCAGCAGCATGCTTATGGGTAGCGGGCAAGAGACCCAGTACTTC. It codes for CASSMLMGSGQETQYF.